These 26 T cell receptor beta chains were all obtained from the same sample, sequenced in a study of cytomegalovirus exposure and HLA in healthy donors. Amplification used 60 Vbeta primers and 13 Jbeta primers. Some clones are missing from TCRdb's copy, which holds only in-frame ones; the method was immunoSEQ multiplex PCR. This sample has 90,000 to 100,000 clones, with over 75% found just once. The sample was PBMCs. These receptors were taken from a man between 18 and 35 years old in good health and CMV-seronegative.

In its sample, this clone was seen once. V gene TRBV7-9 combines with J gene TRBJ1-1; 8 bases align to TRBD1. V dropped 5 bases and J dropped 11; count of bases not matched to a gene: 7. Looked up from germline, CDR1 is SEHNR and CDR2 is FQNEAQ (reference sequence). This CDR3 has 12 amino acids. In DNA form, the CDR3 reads TGTGCCAGCAGCAATCGACAGGGGCGGGCTTTCTTT. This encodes CASSNRQGRAFF.

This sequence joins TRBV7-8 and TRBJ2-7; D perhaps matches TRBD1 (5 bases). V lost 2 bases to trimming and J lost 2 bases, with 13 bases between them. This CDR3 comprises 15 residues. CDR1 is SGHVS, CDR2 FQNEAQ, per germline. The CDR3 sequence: CASSLQGDSTYEQYF. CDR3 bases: TGTGCCAGCAGCTTACAGGGCGACAGTACCTACGAGCAGTACTTC.

The CDR3 reads CASSQAPGRLFQETQYF. For the CDR3, the DNA is TGCGCCAGCAGTCAAGCACCAGGCCGATTATTCCAAGAGACCCAGTACTTC. The V gene is TRBV23-1, the J gene TRBJ2-5; D gene ambiguous. TRBV23-1 is marked as an open reading frame, function uncertain. This CDR3 comprises 17 residues. V lost 2 bases and J lost 1, with 17 bases in between.

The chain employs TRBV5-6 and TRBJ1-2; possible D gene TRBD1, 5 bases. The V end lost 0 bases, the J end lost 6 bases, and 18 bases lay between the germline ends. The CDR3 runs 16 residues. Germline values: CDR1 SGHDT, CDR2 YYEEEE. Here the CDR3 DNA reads TGTGCCAGCAGCTTGGAGGGCAGACCTACGGGGGATGGCTACACCTTC. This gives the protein CASSLEGRPTGDGYTF.

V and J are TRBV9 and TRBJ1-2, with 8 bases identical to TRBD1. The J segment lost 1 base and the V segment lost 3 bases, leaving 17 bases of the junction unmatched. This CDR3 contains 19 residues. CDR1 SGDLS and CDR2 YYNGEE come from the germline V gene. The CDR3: CASSGGGPDRGRVNYGYTF. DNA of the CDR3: TGTGCCAGCAGCGGGGGGGGACCTGACAGGGGAAGAGTTAACTATGGCTACACCTTC.

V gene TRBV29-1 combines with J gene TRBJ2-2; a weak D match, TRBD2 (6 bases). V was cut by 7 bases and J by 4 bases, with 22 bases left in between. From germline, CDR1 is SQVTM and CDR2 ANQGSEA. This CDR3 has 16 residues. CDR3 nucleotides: TGCAGCGCCCGGCTTCCTGGAGGAGGGGCCACCGGGGAGCTGTTTTTT. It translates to CSARLPGGGATGELFF.

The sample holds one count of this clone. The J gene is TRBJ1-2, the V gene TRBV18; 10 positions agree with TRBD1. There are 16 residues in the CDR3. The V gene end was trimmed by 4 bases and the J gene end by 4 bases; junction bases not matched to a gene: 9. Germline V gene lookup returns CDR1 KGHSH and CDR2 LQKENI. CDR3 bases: TGTGCCAGCTCACTCAGACAGGGGGCGGATGGCTATGGCTACACCTTC. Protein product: CASSLRQGADGYGYTF.

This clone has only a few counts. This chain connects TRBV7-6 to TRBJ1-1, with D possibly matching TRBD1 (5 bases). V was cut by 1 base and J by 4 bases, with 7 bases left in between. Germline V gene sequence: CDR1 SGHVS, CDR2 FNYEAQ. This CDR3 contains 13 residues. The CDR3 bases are TGTGCCAGCAGCTTAGGGGGGGGCACTGAAGCTTTCTTT. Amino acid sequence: CASSLGGGTEAFF.

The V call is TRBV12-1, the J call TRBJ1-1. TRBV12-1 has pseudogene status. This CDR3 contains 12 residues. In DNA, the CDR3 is TGTGCCAGCAGCTGGAGGGACGCTGAAGCTTTCTTT. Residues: CASSWRDAEAFF.

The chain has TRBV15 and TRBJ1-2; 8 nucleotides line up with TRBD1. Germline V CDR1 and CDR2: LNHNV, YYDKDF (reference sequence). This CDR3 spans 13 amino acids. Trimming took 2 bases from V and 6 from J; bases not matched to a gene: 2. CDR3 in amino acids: CATSRQGAHGYTF. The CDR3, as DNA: TGTGCCACCAGCAGACAGGGGGCCCATGGCTACACCTTC. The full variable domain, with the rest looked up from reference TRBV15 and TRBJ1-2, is DAMVIQNPRYQVTQFGKPVTLSCSQTLNHNVMYWYQQKSSQAPKLLFHYYDKDFNNEADTPDNFQSRRPNTSFCFLDIRSPGLGDTAMYLCATSRQGAHGYTFGSGTRLTVV.

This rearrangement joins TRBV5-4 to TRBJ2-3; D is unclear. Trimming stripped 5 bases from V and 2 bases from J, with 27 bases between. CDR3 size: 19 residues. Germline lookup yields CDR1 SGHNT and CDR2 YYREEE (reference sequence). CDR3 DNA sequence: TGTGCCAGCAGTTTATTTCCCCAACAACATGATCCGAACACAGATACGCAGTATTTT. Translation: CASSLFPQQHDPNTDTQYF. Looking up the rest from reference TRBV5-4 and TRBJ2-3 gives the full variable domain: ETGVTQSPTHLIKTRGQQVTLRCSSQSGHNTVSWYQQALGQGPQFIFQYYREEENGRGNFPPRFSGLQFPNYSSELNVNALELDDSALYLCASSLFPQQHDPNTDTQYFGPGTRLTVL.

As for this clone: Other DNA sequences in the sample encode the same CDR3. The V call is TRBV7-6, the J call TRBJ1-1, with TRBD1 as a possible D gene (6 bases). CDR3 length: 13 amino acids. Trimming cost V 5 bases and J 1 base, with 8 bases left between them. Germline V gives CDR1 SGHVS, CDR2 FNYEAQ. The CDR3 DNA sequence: TGTGCCAGCAGCCGGGGACAGAACACTGAAGCTTTCTTT. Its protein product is CASSRGQNTEAFF.

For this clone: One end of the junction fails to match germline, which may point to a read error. CDR3 sequence reads: CSSSLWQGHSQNYGYTF. DNA of the CDR3: TGTTCCAGCAGCTTGTGGCAGGGGCACTCCCAAAACTATGGCTACACCTTC. V and J are TRBV7-9 and TRBJ1-2; a possible D gene is TRBD1 (6 bases). Germline V CDR1 and CDR2: SEHNR, FQNEAQ (reference sequence). The CDR3 extends over 17 amino acids.

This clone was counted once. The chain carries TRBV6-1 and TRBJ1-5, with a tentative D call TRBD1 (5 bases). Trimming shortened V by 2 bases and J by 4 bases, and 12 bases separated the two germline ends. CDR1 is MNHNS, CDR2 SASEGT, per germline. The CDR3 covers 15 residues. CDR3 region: CASSEWNGGNQPQHF. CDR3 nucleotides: TGTGCCAGCAGTGAATGGAACGGGGGGAATCAGCCCCAGCATTTT.

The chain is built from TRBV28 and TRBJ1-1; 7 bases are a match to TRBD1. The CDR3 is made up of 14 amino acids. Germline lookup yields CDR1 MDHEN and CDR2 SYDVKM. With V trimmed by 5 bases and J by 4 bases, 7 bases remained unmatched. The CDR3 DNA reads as TGTGCCAGCAGTACCACAGGGGCCGGCACTGAAGCTTTCTTT. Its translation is CASSTTGAGTEAFF. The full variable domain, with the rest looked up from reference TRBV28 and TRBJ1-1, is DVKVTQSSRYLVKRTGEKVFLECVQDMDHENMFWYRQDPGLGLRLIYFSYDVKMKEKGDIPEGYSVSREKKERFSLILESASTNQTSMYLCASSTTGAGTEAFFGQGTRLTVV.

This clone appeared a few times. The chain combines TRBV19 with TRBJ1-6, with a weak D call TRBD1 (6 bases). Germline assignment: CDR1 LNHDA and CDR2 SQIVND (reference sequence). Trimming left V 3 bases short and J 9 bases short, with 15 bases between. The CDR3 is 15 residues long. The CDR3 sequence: CASSMGSGGSSPLHF. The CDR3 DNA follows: TGTGCCAGTAGTATGGGGTCGGGGGGCTCTTCACCCCTCCACTTT.

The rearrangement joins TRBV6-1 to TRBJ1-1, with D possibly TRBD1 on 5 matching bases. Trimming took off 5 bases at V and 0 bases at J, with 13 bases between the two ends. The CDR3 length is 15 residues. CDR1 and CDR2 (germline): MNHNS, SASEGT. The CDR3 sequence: CASSRGSGLNTEAFF. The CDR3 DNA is TGTGCCAGCAGTAGGGGCTCAGGGTTGAACACTGAAGCTTTCTTT.

The CDR3 is CASSSNTGAQHEQYF. Here the CDR3 DNA reads TGTGCCAGCAGCTCAAATACAGGGGCTCAACACGAGCAGTACTTC. The chain has TRBV7-8 and TRBJ2-7, with 7 positions matching TRBD1. The CDR3 is made up of 15 amino acids. The V segment lost 4 bases and the J segment 5 bases; nucleotides outside the gene matches: 11. CDR1 is SGHVS and CDR2 is FQNEAQ in the germline V gene.

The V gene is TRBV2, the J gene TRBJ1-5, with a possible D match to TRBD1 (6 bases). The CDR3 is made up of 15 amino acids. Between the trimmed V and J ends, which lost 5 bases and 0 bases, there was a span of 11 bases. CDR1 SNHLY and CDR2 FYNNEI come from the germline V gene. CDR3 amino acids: CASSYQQGSNQPQHF. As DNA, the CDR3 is TGTGCCAGCAGTTACCAACAGGGTAGCAATCAGCCCCAGCATTTT.

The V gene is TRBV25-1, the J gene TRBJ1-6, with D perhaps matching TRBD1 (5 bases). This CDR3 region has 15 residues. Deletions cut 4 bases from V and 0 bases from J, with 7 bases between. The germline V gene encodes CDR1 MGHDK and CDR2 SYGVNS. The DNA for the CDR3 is TGTGCCAGCAGTGTGGGGGGCTCCTATAATTCACCCCTCCACTTT. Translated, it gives CASSVGGSYNSPLHF. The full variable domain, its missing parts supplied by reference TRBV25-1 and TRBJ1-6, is EADIYQTPRYLVIGTGKKITLECSQTMGHDKMYWYQQDPGMELHLIHYSYGVNSTEKGDLSSESTVSRIRTEHFPLTLESARPSHTSQYLCASSVGGSYNSPLHFGNGTRLTVT.

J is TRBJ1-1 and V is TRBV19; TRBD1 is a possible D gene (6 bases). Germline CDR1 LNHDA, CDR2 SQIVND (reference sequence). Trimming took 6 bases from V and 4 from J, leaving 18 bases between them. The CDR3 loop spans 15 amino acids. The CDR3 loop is CASRRGLGPGTEAFF. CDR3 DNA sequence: TGTGCCAGTAGAAGGGGGTTGGGACCGGGCACTGAAGCTTTCTTT.

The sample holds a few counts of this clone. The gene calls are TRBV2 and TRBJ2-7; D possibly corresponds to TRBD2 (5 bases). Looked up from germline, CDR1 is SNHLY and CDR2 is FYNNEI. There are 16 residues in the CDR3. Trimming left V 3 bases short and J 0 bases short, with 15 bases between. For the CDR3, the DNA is TGTGCCAGCAGTGAGTCCGGGGTCCGATACTCCTACGAGCAGTACTTC. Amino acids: CASSESGVRYSYEQYF. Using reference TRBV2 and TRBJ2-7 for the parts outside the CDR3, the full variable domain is EPEVTQTPSHQVTQMGQEVILRCVPISNHLYFYWYRQILGQKVEFLVSFYNNEISEKSEIFDDQFSVERPDGSNFTLKIRSTKLEDSAMYFCASSESGVRYSYEQYFGPGTRLTVT.

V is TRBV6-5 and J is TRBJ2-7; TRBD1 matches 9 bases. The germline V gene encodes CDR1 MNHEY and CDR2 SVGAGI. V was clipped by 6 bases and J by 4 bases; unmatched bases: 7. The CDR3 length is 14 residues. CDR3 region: CASSSTGGGYEQYF. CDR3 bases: TGTGCCAGCAGCTCTACAGGGGGCGGATACGAGCAGTACTTC.

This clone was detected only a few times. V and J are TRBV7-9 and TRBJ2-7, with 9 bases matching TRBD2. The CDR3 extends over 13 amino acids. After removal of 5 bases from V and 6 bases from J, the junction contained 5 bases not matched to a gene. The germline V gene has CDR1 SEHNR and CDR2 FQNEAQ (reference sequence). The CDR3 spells CASSPGTSFEQYF. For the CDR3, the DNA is TGTGCCAGCAGCCCCGGGACTAGCTTCGAGCAGTACTTC.

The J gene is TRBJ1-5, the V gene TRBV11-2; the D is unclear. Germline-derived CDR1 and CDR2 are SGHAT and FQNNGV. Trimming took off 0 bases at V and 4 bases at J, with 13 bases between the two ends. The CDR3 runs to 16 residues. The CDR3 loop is CASSLDNPGGNQPQHF. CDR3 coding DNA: TGTGCCAGCAGCTTAGATAACCCCGGAGGTAATCAGCCCCAGCATTTT.

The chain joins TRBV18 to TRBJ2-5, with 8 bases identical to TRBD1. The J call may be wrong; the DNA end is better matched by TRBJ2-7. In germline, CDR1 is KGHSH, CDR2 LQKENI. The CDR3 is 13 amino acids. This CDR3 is CASSQDRVYEQYF. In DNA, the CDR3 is TGTGCCAGCTCACAGGACAGGGTCTACGAGCAGTACTTC.